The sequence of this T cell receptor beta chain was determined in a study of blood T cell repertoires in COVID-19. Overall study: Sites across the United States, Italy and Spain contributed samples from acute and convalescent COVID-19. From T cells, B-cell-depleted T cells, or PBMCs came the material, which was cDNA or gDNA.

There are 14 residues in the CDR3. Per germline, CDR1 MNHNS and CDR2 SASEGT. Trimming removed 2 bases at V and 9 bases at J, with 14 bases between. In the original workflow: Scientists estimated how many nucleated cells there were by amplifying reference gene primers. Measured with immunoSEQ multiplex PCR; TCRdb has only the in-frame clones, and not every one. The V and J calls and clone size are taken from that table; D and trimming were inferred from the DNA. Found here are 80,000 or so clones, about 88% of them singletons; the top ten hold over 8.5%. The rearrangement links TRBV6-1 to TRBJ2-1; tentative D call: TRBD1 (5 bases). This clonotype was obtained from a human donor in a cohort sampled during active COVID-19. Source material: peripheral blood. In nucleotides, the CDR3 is TGTGCCAGCAGTGAATATCGGCAGGGTGTTGAGCAGTTCTTC. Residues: CASSEYRQGVEQFF.